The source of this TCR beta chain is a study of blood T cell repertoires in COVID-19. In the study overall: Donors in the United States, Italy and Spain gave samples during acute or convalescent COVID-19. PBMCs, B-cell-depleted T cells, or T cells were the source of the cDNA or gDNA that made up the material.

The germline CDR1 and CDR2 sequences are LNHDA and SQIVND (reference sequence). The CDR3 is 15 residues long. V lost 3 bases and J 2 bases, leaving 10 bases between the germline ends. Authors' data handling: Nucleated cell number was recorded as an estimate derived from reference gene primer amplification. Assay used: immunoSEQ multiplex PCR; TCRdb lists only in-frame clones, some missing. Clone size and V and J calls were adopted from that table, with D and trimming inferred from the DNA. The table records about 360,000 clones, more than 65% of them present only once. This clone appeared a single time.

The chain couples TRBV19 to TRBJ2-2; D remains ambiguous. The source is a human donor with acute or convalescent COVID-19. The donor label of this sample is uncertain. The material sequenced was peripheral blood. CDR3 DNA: TGTGCCAGTAGTATTTTGGGCAGAAACACCGGGGAGCTGTTTTTT. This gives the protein CASSILGRNTGELFF.